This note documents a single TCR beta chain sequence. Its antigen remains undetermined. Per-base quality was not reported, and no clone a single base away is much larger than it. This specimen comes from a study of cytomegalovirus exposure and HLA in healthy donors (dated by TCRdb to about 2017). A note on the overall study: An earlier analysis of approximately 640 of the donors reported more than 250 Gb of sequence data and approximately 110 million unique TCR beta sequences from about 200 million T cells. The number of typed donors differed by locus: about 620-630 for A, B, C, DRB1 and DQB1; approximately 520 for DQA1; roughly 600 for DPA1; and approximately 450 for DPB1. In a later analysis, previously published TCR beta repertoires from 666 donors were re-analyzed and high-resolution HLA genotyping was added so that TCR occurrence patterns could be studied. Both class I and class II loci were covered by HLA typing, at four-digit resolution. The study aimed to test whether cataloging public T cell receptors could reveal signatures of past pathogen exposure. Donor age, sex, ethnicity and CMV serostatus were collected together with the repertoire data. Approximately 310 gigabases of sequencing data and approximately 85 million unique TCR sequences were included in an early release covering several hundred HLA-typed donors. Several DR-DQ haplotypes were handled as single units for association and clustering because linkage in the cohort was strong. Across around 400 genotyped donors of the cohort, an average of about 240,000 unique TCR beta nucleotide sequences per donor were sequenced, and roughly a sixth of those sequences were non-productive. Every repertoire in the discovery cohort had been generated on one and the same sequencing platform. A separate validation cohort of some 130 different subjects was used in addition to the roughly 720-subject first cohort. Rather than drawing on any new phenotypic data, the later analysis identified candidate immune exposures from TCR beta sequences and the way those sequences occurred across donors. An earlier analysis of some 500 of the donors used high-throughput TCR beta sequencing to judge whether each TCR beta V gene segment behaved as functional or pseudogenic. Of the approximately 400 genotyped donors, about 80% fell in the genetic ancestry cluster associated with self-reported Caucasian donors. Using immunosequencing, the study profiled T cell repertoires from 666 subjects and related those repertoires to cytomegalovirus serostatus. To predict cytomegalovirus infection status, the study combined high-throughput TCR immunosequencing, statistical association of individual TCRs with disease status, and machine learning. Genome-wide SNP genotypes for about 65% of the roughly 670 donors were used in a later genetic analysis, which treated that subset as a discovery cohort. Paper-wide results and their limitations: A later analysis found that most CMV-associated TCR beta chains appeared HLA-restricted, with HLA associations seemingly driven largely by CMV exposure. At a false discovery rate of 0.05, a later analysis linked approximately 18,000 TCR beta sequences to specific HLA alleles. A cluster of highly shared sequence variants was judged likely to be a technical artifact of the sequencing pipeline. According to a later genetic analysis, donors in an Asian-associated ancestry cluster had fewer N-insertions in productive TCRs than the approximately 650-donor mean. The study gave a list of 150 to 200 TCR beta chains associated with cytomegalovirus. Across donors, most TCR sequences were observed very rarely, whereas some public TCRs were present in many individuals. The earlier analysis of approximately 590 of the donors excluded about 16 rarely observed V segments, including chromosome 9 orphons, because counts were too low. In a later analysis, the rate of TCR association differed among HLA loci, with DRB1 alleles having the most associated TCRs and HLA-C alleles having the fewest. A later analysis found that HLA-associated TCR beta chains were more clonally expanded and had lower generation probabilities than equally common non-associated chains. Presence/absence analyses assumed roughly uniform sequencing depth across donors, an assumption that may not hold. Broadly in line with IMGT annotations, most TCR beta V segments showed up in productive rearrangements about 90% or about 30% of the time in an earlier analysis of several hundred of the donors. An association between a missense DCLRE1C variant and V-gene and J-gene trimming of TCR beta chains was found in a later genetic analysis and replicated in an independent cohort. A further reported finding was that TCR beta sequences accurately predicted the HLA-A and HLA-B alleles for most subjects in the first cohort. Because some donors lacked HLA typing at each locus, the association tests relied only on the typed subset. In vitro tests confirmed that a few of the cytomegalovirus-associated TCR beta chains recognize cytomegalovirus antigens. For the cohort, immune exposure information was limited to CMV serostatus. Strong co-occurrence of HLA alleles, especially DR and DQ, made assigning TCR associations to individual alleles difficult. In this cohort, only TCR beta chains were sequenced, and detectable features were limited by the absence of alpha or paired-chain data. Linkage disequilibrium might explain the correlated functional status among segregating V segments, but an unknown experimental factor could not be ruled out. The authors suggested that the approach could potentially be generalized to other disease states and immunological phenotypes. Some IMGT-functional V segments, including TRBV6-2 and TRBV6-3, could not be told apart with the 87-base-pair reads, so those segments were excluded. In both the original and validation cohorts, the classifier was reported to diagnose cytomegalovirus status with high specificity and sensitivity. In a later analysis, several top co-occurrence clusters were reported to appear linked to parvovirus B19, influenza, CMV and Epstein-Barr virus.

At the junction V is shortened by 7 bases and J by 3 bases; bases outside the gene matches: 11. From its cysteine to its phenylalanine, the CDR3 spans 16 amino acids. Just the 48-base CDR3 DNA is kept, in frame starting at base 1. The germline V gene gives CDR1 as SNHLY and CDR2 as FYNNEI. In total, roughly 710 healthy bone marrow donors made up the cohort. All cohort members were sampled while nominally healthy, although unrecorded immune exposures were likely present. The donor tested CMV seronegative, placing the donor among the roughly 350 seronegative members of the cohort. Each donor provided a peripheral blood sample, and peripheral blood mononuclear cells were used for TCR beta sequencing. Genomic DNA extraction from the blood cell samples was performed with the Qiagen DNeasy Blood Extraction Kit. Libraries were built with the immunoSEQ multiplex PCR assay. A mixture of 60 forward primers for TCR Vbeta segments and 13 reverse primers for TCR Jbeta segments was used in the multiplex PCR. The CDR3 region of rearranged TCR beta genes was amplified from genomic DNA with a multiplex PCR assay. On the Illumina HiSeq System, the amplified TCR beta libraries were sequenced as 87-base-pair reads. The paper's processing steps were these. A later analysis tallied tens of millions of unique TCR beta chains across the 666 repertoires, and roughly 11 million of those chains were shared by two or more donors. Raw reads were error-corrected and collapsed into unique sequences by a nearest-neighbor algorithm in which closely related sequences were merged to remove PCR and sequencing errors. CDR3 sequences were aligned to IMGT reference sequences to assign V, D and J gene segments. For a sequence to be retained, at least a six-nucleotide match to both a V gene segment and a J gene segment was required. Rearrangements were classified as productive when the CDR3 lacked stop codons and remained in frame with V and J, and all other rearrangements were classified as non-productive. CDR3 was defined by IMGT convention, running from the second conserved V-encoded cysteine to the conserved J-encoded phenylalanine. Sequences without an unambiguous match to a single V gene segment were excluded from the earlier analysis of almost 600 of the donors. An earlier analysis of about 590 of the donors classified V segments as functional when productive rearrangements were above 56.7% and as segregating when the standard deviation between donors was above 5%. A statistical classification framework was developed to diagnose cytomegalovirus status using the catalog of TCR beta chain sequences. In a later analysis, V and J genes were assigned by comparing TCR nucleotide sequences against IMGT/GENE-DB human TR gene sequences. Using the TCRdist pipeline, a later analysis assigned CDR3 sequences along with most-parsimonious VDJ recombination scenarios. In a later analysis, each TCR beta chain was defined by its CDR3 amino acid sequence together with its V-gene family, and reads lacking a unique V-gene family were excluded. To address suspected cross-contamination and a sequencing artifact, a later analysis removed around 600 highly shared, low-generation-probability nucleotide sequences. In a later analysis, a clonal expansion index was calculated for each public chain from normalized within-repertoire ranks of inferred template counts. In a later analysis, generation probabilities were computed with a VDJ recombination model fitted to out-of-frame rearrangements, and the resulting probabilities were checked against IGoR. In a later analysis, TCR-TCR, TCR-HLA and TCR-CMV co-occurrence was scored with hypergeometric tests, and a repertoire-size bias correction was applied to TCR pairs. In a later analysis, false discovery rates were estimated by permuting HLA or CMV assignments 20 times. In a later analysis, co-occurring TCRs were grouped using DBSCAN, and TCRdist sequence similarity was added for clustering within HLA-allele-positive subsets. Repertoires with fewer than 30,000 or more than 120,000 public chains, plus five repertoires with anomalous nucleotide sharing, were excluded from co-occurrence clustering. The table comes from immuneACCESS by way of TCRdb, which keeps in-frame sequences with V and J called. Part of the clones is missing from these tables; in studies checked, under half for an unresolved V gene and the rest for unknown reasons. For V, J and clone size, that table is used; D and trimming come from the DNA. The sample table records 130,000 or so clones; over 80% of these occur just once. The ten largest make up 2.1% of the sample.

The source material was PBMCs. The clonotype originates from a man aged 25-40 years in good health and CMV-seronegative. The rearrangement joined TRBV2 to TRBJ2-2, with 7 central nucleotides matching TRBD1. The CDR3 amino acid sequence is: CASTPTGLLYTGELFF. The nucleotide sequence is TGTGCCAGCACCCCGACAGGGTTACTTTACACCGGGGAGCTGTTTTTT.